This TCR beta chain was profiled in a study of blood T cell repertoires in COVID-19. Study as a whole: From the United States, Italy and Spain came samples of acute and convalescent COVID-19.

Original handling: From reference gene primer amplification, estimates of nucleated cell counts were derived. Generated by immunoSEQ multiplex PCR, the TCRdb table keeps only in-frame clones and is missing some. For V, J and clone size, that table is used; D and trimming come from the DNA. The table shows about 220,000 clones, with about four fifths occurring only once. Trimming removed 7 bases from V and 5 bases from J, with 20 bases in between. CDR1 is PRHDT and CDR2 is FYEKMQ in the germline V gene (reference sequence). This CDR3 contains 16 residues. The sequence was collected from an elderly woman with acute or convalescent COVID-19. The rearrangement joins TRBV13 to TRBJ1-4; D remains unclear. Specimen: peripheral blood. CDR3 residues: CASTSRGSSLNEKLFF. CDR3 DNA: TGTGCCAGCACCAGCCGAGGCAGCAGCTTAAATGAAAAACTGTTTTTT.